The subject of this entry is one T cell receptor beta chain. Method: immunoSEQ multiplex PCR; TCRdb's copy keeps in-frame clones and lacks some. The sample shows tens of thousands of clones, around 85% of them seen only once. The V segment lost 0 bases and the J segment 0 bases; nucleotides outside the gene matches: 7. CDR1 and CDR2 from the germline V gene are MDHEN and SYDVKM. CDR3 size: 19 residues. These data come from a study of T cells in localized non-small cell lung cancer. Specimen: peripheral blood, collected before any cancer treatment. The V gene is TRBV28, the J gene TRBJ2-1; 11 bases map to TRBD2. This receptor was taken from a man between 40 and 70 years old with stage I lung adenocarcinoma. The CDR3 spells CASSLWGTSGDSSYNEQFF. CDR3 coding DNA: TGTGCCAGCAGTTTATGGGGGACTAGCGGTGACAGCTCCTACAATGAGCAGTTCTTC.